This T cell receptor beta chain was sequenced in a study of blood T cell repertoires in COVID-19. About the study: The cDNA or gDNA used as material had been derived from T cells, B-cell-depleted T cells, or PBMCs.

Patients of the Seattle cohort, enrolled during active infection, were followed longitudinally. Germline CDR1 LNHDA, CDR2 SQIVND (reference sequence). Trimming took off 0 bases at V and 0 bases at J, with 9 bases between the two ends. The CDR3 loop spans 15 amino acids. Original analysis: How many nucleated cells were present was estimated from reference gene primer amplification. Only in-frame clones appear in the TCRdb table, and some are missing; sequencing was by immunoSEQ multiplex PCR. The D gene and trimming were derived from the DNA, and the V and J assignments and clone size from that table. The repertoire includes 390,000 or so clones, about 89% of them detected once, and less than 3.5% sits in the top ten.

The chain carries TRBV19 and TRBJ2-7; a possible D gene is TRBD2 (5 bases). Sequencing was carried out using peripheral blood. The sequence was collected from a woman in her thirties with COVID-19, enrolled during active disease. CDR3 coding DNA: TGTGCCAGTAGTATAGACGGAGGATACTCCTACGAGCAGTACTTC. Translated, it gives CASSIDGGYSYEQYF.